The rows below give T cell receptor beta chains drawn from one sample of a study of healthy donors' naive CD4 and CD8 T cells. TCRdb analysed the reads with MiXCR anew, one entry per CDR3 protein. The sample includes 180,000 or so distinct CDR3 sequences, under 85% of them seen just once. Material for sequencing was naive CD4+ and CD8+ T cells sorted from blood, pooled from several donors. The source is a pool of human donors in good health; the sample pools cells from several healthy donors. CDR3s include the opening cysteine and the closing phenylalanine or tryptophan. D genes are given only for firm matches. Clone size is given for some rows only: seen once, a few or many times, or a class if the clone is expanded.

V gene	clone size	J gene	D gene	CDR3 DNA	CDR3 protein
TRBV29-1	few	TRBJ2-5	TRBD1	TGCAGCGTCCGGACAGGGTGGATACAAGAGACCCAGTACTTC	CSVRTGWIQETQYF
TRBV27	NA	TRBJ2-3	NA	TGTGCCAGCAGTTCAGGACCATACACAGATACGCAGTATTTT	CASSSGPYTDTQYF
TRBV20-1	few	TRBJ1-1	NA	TGCAGTGCTAGAGTGCGGTCGGGGAGGGGGACTGAAGCTTTCTTT	CSARVRSGRGTEAFF
TRBV29-1	few	TRBJ2-5	TRBD2	TGCAGCGTTGAAGATCTCGCTAGCGGGAGGTCTAAGACCCAGTACTTC	CSVEDLASGRSKTQYF
TRBV20-1	few	TRBJ2-7	NA	TGCAGTGCTAGCTCGGGGATCCACGAGCAGTACTTC	CSASSGIHEQYF
TRBV4-2	NA	TRBJ1-3	NA	TGTGCCAGCAGCCAAGAGGGTAACAGATTAGGAAACACCATATATTTT	CASSQEGNRLGNTIYF
TRBV6-5	NA	TRBJ1-1	NA	TGTGCCAGCAGTTACTCGAAGAGGAGTGGCACTGAAGCTTTCTTT	CASSYSKRSGTEAFF
TRBV29-1	NA	TRBJ2-3	NA	TGCAGCGCCCGGGAGTTTGGCACAGATACGCAGTATTTT	CSAREFGTDTQYF
TRBV29-1	NA	TRBJ1-4	NA	TGCAGCGTTGAAGGGGTTGCAACTAATGAAGAACTGTTTTTT	CSVEGVATNEELFF
TRBV14	few	TRBJ1-4	NA	TGTGCCAGCAGCCAAGTATTCGCGGGAAAACTGTTTTTT	CASSQVFAGKLFF
TRBV6-2/TRBV6-3	NA	TRBJ2-7	NA	TGTGCCAGCAGTTACTCGGTGGTGTCTACCTACGAGCAGTACTTC	CASSYSVVSTYEQYF
TRBV18	NA	TRBJ1-2	NA	TGTGCCAGCTCCCCACGGGGGGTCACCAACTATGGCTACACCTTC	CASSPRGVTNYGYTF
TRBV19	NA	TRBJ2-7	TRBD1	TGTGCCAGTAGTCTGGGACAGGGAGGACTTGGGCAGTACTTC	CASSLGQGGLGQYF
TRBV7-6	few	TRBJ2-7	TRBD1	TGTGCCAGCAGCTGGGGACAGGCCTACGAGCAGTACTTC	CASSWGQAYEQYF
TRBV19	NA	TRBJ2-2	TRBD1	TGTGCCACCAGTAGGGGGACAGGGGCCACCGGGGAGCTGTTTTTT	CATSRGTGATGELFF
TRBV29-1	few	TRBJ2-3	TRBD2	TGCAGCGCCCGACTAGCGGGAACAGATACGCAGTATTTT	CSARLAGTDTQYF
TRBV5-1	NA	TRBJ2-3	TRBD2	TGCGCCAGCAGCTCTAGCGGGAGCAGCACAGATACGCAGTATTTT	CASSSSGSSTDTQYF
TRBV20-1	NA	TRBJ1-5	NA	TGCAGTGCTAGAGGGGCAGGTCTTCAGCCCCAGCATTTT	CSARGAGLQPQHF
TRBV5-4	NA	TRBJ2-7	NA	TGTGCCAGCAGCTTGGATACAGTATCCGAGCAGTACTTC	CASSLDTVSEQYF
TRBV29-1	NA	TRBJ1-5	NA	TGCAGCGTTGGGGAGGACATCAATCAGCCCCAGCATTTT	CSVGEDINQPQHF
TRBV6-2/TRBV6-3	NA	TRBJ1-1	NA	TGTGCCAGCAGACACGACAGGAACACTGAAGCTTTCTTT	CASRHDRNTEAFF
TRBV27	NA	TRBJ1-2	NA	TGTGCCAGCGGACCGCCAGGCGGGTATGGCTACACCTTC	CASGPPGGYGYTF
TRBV6-5	few	TRBJ2-1	NA	TGTGCCAGCACCACCGTCGGGGGTGAGCAGTTCTTC	CASTTVGGEQFF
TRBV21-1	NA	TRBJ2-2	NA	TGTGCCAGCAGCAAAGGGGCCCTAAGTGACGGGGAGCTGTTTTTT	CASSKGALSDGELFF
TRBV15	few	TRBJ1-1	NA	TGTGCCACCAGCAGGGGGGCCGGGACTGAAGCTTTCTTT	CATSRGAGTEAFF
TRBV6-2/TRBV6-3	NA	TRBJ2-1	NA	TGTGCCAGCAGTTACTCTGACTCGAGCTCCTACAATGAGCAGTTCTTC	CASSYSDSSSYNEQFF
TRBV29-1	few	TRBJ1-1	NA	TGCAGCGTTGATGTCGGGGCGAGGGTTGATGGGAACACTGAAGCTTTCTTT	CSVDVGARVDGNTEAFF
TRBV19	few	TRBJ1-5	TRBD1	TGTGCCAGTAGTATAGAGGACAGGGTCAATCAGCCCCAGCATTTT	CASSIEDRVNQPQHF
TRBV19	NA	TRBJ1-3	NA	TGTGCCAGTAGTACGGGACCGAGGTCTGGAAACACCATATATTTT	CASSTGPRSGNTIYF
TRBV7-2	once	TRBJ2-3	NA	TGTGCCAGCAGCTTAGCGGGGGGGCGGGGCACAGATACGCAGTATTTT	CASSLAGGRGTDTQYF
TRBV20-1	NA	TRBJ1-3	NA	TGCAGTGCTATCACCCGGGGGAGCGACACCATATATTTT	CSAITRGSDTIYF
TRBV27	once	TRBJ1-2	TRBD1	TGTGCCAGCAGTCTACAGGGGGATGGCTACACCTTC	CASSLQGDGYTF
TRBV19	NA	TRBJ2-7	NA	TGTGCCAGTAGTAAGAACAGGGAAACCTACGAGCAGTACTTC	CASSKNRETYEQYF
TRBV27	NA	TRBJ1-5	NA	TGTGCCAGCAGCCTAGAACTAAATCAGCCCCAGCATTTT	CASSLELNQPQHF
TRBV13	NA	TRBJ2-3	TRBD1	TGTGCCAGCAGCTCCCGGGACAGGGGGCGAGATACGCAGTATTTT	CASSSRDRGRDTQYF
TRBV27	NA	TRBJ1-5	TRBD1	TGTGCCAGCAGAGCCGGGACAGGGGGCAATCAGCCCCAGCATTTT	CASRAGTGGNQPQHF
TRBV6-5	once	TRBJ2-7	NA	TGTGCCAGCAGTTACAGGGCCCATTCCTACGAGCAGTACTTC	CASSYRAHSYEQYF
TRBV29-1	NA	TRBJ2-1	NA	TGCAGCGTTGTAAGTCCGGGACCGTTCTTC	CSVVSPGPFF
TRBV29-1	NA	TRBJ1-1	NA	TGCAGCGCCGGACGTTGGGGCCCTGAAGCTTTCTTT	CSAGRWGPEAFF
TRBV4-2	few	TRBJ2-1	NA	TGTGCCAGCAGCCTCGAACCTAGCGACAATGAGCAGTTCTTC	CASSLEPSDNEQFF
TRBV6-5	once	TRBJ2-3	TRBD1	TGTGCCAGCAGCCACAGGGGACAGGGAATGACAGATACGCAGTATTTT	CASSHRGQGMTDTQYF